What follows are 5 T cell receptor beta chains derived from one specimen sequenced in a study of T cell responses to AZD1222 COVID-19 vaccine. TCRdb keeps only in-frame clones here, not all; method: immunoSEQ multiplex PCR. The profile shows roughly 150,000 clones, around 93% of them singletons. The sample consisted of peripheral blood, taken on day 0 of AZD1222 vaccination. The receptors were gathered from an adult in good health.

The chain combines TRBV27 with TRBJ1-1, with D perhaps matching TRBD1 (5 bases). The CDR3 has 23 amino acids. The V and J ends lost 0 bases and 6 bases respectively, with 38 bases between them. CDR1 and CDR2 from the germline V gene are MNHEY and SMNVEV (reference sequence). The CDR3 loop is CASSLSTVGGLGRMVPWGAEAFF. The CDR3 DNA reads TGTGCCAGCAGTTTATCGACGGTCGGCGGTTTGGGACGCATGGTCCCTTGGGGCGCTGAAGCTTTCTTT.

V is TRBV10-3 and J is TRBJ1-1; 10 bases are shared with TRBD1. The J segment lost 1 base and the V segment lost 10 bases, leaving 9 bases of the junction unmatched. Germline loops: CDR1 ENHRY, CDR2 SYGVKD. The CDR3 has 15 amino acids. The CDR3 spells CATGGTGEENTEAFF. CDR3 DNA: TGTGCCACAGGGGGGACAGGGGAAGAGAACACTGAAGCTTTCTTT.

In this sample, this clone turned up once. The V gene is TRBV6-6, the J gene TRBJ2-1; no clear D gene. Germline CDR1 is MNHNY and CDR2 is SVGAGI (reference sequence). With 8 bases removed from V and 9 bases from J, the gap between germline ends came to 8 bases. This CDR3 contains 10 residues. As DNA, the CDR3 is TGTGCCAGCCGGGCCGGTGAGCAGTTCTTC. Protein sequence: CASRAGEQFF.

Only one count was recorded for this clone. This rearrangement joins TRBV6-5 to TRBJ1-1; no clear D. CDR1 and CDR2 (germline): MNHEY, SVGAGI. V was cut by 6 bases and J by 3 bases, with 11 bases left in between. The CDR3 covers 13 residues. The CDR3 loop reads CASRWWRDTEAFF. The CDR3 nucleotides are TGTGCCAGCAGGTGGTGGAGAGACACTGAAGCTTTCTTT.

V usage is TRBV12-3 or TRBV12-4 and J usage is TRBJ2-7; D unclear. The CDR3 sequence is 12 residues long. V lost 2 bases and J lost 2, with 4 bases in between. CDR3 region: CASSLWTYEQYF. For the CDR3, the DNA is TGTGCCAGCAGTTTATGGACCTACGAGCAGTACTTC.